Listed below are T cell receptor beta chains from one sample, sequenced in a study of blood T cells in healthy people across ages. TCRdb reanalysed the 5' RACE reads using MiXCR and keeps one entry per CDR3 protein. Altogether 1.5 million to 2 million distinct CDR3 sequences are present, 39% being singletons, with the ten largest covering under 25%. The specimen was blood. The source of these receptors is a human donor in good health. CDR3s include the opening cysteine and the closing phenylalanine or tryptophan. Each record gives: D gene, J gene, clone size, V gene, CDR3 DNA, CDR3 protein. D genes are given only for firm matches. Expanded clones get a size class; other rows say once, few or many, or leave the size out.

d_call: TRBD2; j_call: TRBJ2-5; clone_size: NA; v_call: TRBV7-8; cdr3_nt: TGTGCCAGCAGCCCGAACCAAAGACTAGCCTTGTGGTCGATCGGAGAGACCCAGTACTTC; cdr3_aa: CASSPNQRLALWSIGETQYF
d_call: TRBD2; j_call: TRBJ2-7; clone_size: NA; v_call: TRBV12-3/TRBV12-4; cdr3_nt: TGTGCCAGCAGCTTGGCAGCGGGGGACGACGAGCAGTACTTC; cdr3_aa: CASSLAAGDDEQYF
d_call: NA; j_call: TRBJ2-1; clone_size: NA; v_call: TRBV6-5; cdr3_nt: TGTGCCAGCAGTTACCGATCACGGGGACTTCGATACCACAATGAGCAGTTCTTC; cdr3_aa: CASSYRSRGLRYHNEQFF
d_call: NA; j_call: TRBJ1-2; clone_size: few; v_call: TRBV28; cdr3_nt: TGTGCCAGCAGTCCCCGGGGCACGGGCTACACCTTC; cdr3_aa: CASSPRGTGYTF
d_call: NA; j_call: TRBJ2-4; clone_size: once; v_call: TRBV6-5; cdr3_nt: TGTGCCAAGGTGGTGGGGTCAAAAAAGGGTGACATTCAGTACTTC; cdr3_aa: CAKVVGSKKGDIQYF
d_call: NA; j_call: TRBJ1-2; clone_size: NA; v_call: TRBV6-5; cdr3_nt: TGTGCCAGCGGAAGATCGGGGAGAGGGGCTGGCTACACCTTC; cdr3_aa: CASGRSGRGAGYTF
d_call: NA; j_call: TRBJ1-2; clone_size: NA; v_call: TRBV9; cdr3_nt: TGTGCCAGCAGCGGACAGGCTTCTAACTATGGCTACACCTTC; cdr3_aa: CASSGQASNYGYTF
d_call: TRBD1; j_call: TRBJ1-2; clone_size: NA; v_call: TRBV18; cdr3_nt: TGTGCCAGCTCTGCCGGGACAGGGTCCTACTATGGCTACACCTTC; cdr3_aa: CASSAGTGSYYGYTF
d_call: TRBD1; j_call: TRBJ1-5; clone_size: NA; v_call: TRBV6-1; cdr3_nt: TGTGCCAGCAGTGGTTGGAACAGGGGCCTTAATCAGCCCCAGCATTTT; cdr3_aa: CASSGWNRGLNQPQHF
d_call: NA; j_call: TRBJ2-1; clone_size: NA; v_call: TRBV4-1; cdr3_nt: TGCGCCAGCAGCCAAGAGGCGGGGCGGACCTACAATGAGCAGTTCTTC; cdr3_aa: CASSQEAGRTYNEQFF
d_call: NA; j_call: TRBJ2-5; clone_size: NA; v_call: TRBV4-2; cdr3_nt: TGTGCCAGCAGCCAAGGGGGGGCTAGCCCCCAAGAGACCCAGTACTTC; cdr3_aa: CASSQGGASPQETQYF
d_call: NA; j_call: TRBJ2-1; clone_size: NA; v_call: TRBV4-1; cdr3_nt: TGCGCCAGCAGCCAGGGACCGGGGATAGAGTACAATGAGCAGTTCTTC; cdr3_aa: CASSQGPGIEYNEQFF
d_call: TRBD1; j_call: TRBJ2-7; clone_size: few; v_call: TRBV7-9; cdr3_nt: TGTGCCAGCAGCTACTTGACAGGGAGTGAGCAGTACTTC; cdr3_aa: CASSYLTGSEQYF
d_call: TRBD1; j_call: TRBJ1-4; clone_size: few; v_call: TRBV12-3/TRBV12-4; cdr3_nt: TGTGCCAGCACCAGGGGGGGAAAACTGTTTTTT; cdr3_aa: CASTRGGKLFF
d_call: NA; j_call: TRBJ2-2; clone_size: NA; v_call: TRBV12-3/TRBV12-4; cdr3_nt: TGTGCCAGCAGATCTAGAACCGGGGAGCTGTTTTTT; cdr3_aa: CASRSRTGELFF
d_call: NA; j_call: TRBJ1-1; clone_size: NA; v_call: TRBV4-3; cdr3_nt: TGCGCCAGCAGCCAAGAAGACGGTCTGCACACTGAAGCTTTCTTT; cdr3_aa: CASSQEDGLHTEAFF
d_call: TRBD1; j_call: TRBJ2-1; clone_size: NA; v_call: TRBV10-3; cdr3_nt: TGTGCCATCAGTGAGTCGGACAGGGAAGCTGAGCAGTTCTTC; cdr3_aa: CAISESDREAEQFF
d_call: TRBD1; j_call: TRBJ1-1; clone_size: NA; v_call: TRBV4-2; cdr3_nt: TGTGCCAGCAGCCAAGAGGTAGGGACAGGAATGAACACTGAAGCTTTCTTT; cdr3_aa: CASSQEVGTGMNTEAFF
d_call: NA; j_call: TRBJ1-5; clone_size: few; v_call: TRBV12-3/TRBV12-4; cdr3_nt: TGTGCCAGCAGTTTTACGGGTCGAGGCCAGCCCCAGCATTTT; cdr3_aa: CASSFTGRGQPQHF
d_call: TRBD2; j_call: TRBJ2-1; clone_size: NA; v_call: TRBV28; cdr3_nt: TGTGCCAGCAGCCCCCTAGCGGGAGGCGCGTCCGGCTCCTACAATGAGCAGTTCTTC; cdr3_aa: CASSPLAGGASGSYNEQFF
d_call: NA; j_call: TRBJ1-5; clone_size: NA; v_call: TRBV5-8; cdr3_nt: TGTGCCAGCAGCTTCGGGCAGGGCTTCAATCAGCCCCAGCATTTT; cdr3_aa: CASSFGQGFNQPQHF
d_call: TRBD1; j_call: TRBJ2-1; clone_size: NA; v_call: TRBV6-5; cdr3_nt: TGTGCCAGCACCGGGGACAGGGGTTCCAATGAGCAGTTCTTC; cdr3_aa: CASTGDRGSNEQFF
d_call: NA; j_call: TRBJ2-1; clone_size: NA; v_call: TRBV28; cdr3_nt: TGTGCCACTTCGTTGCTCAATGAGCAGTTCTTC; cdr3_aa: CATSLLNEQFF
d_call: NA; j_call: TRBJ2-7; clone_size: NA; v_call: TRBV6-1; cdr3_nt: TGTGCCAGCAGTGAAGGTGGGGAAAGCTCCTACGAGCAGTACTTC; cdr3_aa: CASSEGGESSYEQYF
d_call: NA; j_call: TRBJ1-2; clone_size: few; v_call: TRBV7-9; cdr3_nt: TGTGCCAGCAGCCAGACGGGGGGCTGGAATGGCTACACCTTC; cdr3_aa: CASSQTGGWNGYTF
d_call: NA; j_call: TRBJ1-5; clone_size: NA; v_call: TRBV18; cdr3_nt: TGTGCCAGCTCGCCCGGGGCCCATAGCAATCAGCCCCAGCATTTT; cdr3_aa: CASSPGAHSNQPQHF
d_call: NA; j_call: TRBJ1-4; clone_size: NA; v_call: TRBV7-2; cdr3_nt: TGTGCCAGCAGCTGGCGGGCACACAGTAATGAAAAACTGTTTTTT; cdr3_aa: CASSWRAHSNEKLFF
d_call: TRBD1; j_call: TRBJ1-1; clone_size: NA; v_call: TRBV3-1; cdr3_nt: TGTGCCAGCAGCCGAGACGCGGGACAGGGGAGAGGAGCTTTCTTT; cdr3_aa: CASSRDAGQGRGAFF
d_call: TRBD2; j_call: TRBJ2-5; clone_size: many; v_call: TRBV7-2; cdr3_nt: TGTGCCAGCAGCAACGCACCACGGCCAGGGAGGGGAGTGACCCAGTACTTC; cdr3_aa: CASSNAPRPGRGVTQYF
d_call: NA; j_call: TRBJ2-1; clone_size: once; v_call: TRBV20-1; cdr3_nt: TGCAGTGTCACGACGGGAACCTACGAGCAGTTCTTC; cdr3_aa: CSVTTGTYEQFF
d_call: TRBD2; j_call: TRBJ2-7; clone_size: few; v_call: TRBV4-3; cdr3_nt: TGCGCCAGCAGCCCTCAAGCGGGGGCCACCTACGAGCAGTACTTC; cdr3_aa: CASSPQAGATYEQYF
d_call: TRBD1; j_call: TRBJ2-4; clone_size: NA; v_call: TRBV11-3; cdr3_nt: TGTGCCAGCAGCCCGGACAGGAATCTAGCCAAAAACATTCAGTACTTC; cdr3_aa: CASSPDRNLAKNIQYF
d_call: TRBD1; j_call: TRBJ1-2; clone_size: few; v_call: TRBV15; cdr3_nt: TGTGCCACCAGCAGAAGAAGGACAGGGGACTATGGCTACACCTTC; cdr3_aa: CATSRRRTGDYGYTF
d_call: TRBD2; j_call: TRBJ2-1; clone_size: few; v_call: TRBV20-1; cdr3_nt: TGCAGTGCTAGAGATCGCCGGGGGAGGGCTGAGCAGTTCTTC; cdr3_aa: CSARDRRGRAEQFF
d_call: TRBD1; j_call: TRBJ2-2; clone_size: once; v_call: TRBV5-1; cdr3_nt: TGCGCCAGCAGGTCCGGGACAGGGGGCACCGGGGAGCTGTTTTTT; cdr3_aa: CASRSGTGGTGELFF
d_call: NA; j_call: TRBJ2-6; clone_size: NA; v_call: TRBV7-2; cdr3_nt: TGTGCCAGCAGTTATAGGACAGGGAGGGCTGGGGCCAACGTCCTGACTTTC; cdr3_aa: CASSYRTGRAGANVLTF
d_call: TRBD2; j_call: TRBJ2-1; clone_size: once; v_call: TRBV28; cdr3_nt: TGTGCCAGTAGTATTGTCGCTAGCGGTAATGAGCAGTTCTTC; cdr3_aa: CASSIVASGNEQFF
d_call: TRBD2; j_call: TRBJ2-7; clone_size: NA; v_call: TRBV7-2; cdr3_nt: TGTGCCAGCAGCTTAGGCGGGGGAACCTTCTCCTACGAGCAGTACTTC; cdr3_aa: CASSLGGGTFSYEQYF
d_call: TRBD2; j_call: TRBJ2-5; clone_size: NA; v_call: TRBV29-1; cdr3_nt: TGCAGCGTTGAGACTAGCTCCAGAGAGACCCAGTACTTC; cdr3_aa: CSVETSSRETQYF